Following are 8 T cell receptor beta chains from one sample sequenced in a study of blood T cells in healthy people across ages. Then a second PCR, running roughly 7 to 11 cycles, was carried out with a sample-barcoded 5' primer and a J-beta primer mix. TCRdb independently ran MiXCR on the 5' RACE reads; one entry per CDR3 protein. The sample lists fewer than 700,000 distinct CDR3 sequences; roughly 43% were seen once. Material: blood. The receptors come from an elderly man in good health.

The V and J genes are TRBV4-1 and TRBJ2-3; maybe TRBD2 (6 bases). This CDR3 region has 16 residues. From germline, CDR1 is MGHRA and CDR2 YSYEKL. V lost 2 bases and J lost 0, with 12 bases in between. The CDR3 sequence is CASSQTIAASTDTQYF. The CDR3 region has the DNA TGCGCCAGCAGCCAAACTATAGCGGCTAGCACAGATACGCAGTATTTT.

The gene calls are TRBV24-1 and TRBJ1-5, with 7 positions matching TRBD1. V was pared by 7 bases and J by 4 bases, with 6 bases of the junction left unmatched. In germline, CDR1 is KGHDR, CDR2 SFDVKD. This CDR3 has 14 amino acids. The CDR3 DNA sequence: TGTGCCACCAGCCTACAGGGGTTTAATCAGCCCCAGCATTTT. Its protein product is CATSLQGFNQPQHF.

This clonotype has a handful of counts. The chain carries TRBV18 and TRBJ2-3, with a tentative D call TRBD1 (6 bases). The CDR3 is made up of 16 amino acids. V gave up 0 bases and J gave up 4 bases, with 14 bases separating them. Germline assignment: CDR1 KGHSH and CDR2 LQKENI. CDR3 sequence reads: CASSPPQGSSPDTQYF. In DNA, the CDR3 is TGTGCCAGCTCACCACCTCAGGGGTCCTCCCCAGATACGCAGTATTTT. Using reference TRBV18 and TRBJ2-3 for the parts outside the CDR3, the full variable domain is NAGVMQNPRHLVRRRGQEARLRCSPMKGHSHVYWYRQLPEEGLKFMVYLQKENIIDESGMPKERFSAEFPKEGPSILRIQQVVRGDSAAYFCASSPPQGSSPDTQYFGPGTRLTVL.

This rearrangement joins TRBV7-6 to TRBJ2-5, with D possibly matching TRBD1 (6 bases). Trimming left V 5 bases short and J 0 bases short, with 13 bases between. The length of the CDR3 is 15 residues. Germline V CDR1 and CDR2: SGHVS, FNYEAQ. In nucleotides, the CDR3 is TGTGCCAGCAGCACCGGAAAGGGGGACCAAGAGACCCAGTACTTC. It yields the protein CASSTGKGDQETQYF. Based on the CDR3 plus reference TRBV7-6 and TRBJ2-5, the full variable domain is GAGVSQSPRYKVTKRGQDVALRCDPISGHVSLYWYRQALGQGPEFLTYFNYEAQQDKSGLPNDRFSAERPEGSISTLTIQRTEQRDSAMYRCASSTGKGDQETQYFGPGTRLLVL.

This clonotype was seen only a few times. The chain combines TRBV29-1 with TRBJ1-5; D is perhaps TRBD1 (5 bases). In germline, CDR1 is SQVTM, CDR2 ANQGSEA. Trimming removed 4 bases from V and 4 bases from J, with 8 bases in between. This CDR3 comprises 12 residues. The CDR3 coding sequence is TGCAGCGTTGCCAGGGATAATCAGCCCCAGCATTTT. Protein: CSVARDNQPQHF.

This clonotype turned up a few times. CDR3 in DNA: TGCAGTGCTAGCGCGGGGGGGCCTTTGAGCACAGATACGCAGTATTTT. Translating it yields CSASAGGPLSTDTQYF. This chain joins TRBV20-1 and TRBJ2-3, with 9 bases lining up with TRBD2. The CDR3 extends over 16 amino acids. The germline V gene has CDR1 DFQATT and CDR2 SNEGSKA (reference sequence). Losses at the gene ends were 3 bases for V and 0 bases for J; bases not matched to a gene: 7.

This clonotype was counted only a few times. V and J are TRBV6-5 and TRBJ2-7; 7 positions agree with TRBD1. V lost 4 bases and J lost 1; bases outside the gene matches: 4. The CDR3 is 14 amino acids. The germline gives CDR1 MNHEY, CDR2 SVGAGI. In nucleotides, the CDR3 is TGTGCCAGCAGTTCTGACAGGGAGTCCTACGAGCAGTACTTC. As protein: CASSSDRESYEQYF.

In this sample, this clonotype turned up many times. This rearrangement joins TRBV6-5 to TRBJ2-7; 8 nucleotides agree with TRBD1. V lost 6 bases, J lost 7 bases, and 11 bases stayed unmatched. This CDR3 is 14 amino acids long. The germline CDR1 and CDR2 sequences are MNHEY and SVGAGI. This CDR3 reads CASSYGRQGSEQYF. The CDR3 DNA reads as TGTGCCAGCAGCTACGGAAGACAGGGGTCAGAGCAGTACTTC.